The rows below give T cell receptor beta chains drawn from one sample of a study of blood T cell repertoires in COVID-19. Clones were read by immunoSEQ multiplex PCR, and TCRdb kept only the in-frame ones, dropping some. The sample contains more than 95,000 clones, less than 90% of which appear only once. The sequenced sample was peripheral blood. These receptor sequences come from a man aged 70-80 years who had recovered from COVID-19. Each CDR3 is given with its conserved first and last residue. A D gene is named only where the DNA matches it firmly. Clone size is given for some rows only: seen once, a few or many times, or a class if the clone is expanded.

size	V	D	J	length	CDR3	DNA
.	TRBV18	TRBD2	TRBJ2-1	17	CASSPRLAGNSYNEQFF	TGTGCCAGCTCACCCAGACTAGCGGGAAACTCCTACAATGAGCAGTTCTTC
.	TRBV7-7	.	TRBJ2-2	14	CASSRGQITGELFF	TGTGCCAGCAGCCGCGGACAGATCACCGGGGAGCTGTTTTTT
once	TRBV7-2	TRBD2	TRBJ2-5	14	CASTRGLAWKTQYF	TGTGCCAGCACCCGCGGACTAGCGTGGAAGACCCAGTACTTC
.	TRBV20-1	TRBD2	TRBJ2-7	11	CSAGGRLEQYF	TGCAGTGCCGGGGGGAGGCTCGAGCAGTACTTC
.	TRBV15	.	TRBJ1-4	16	CATSRDLARRNEKLFF	TGTGCCACCAGCAGAGATCTTGCCAGGCGTAATGAAAAACTGTTTTTT
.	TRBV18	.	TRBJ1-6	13	CASSPTENSPLHF	TGTGCCAGCTCTCCGACAGAAAATTCACCCCTCCACTTT
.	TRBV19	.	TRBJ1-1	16	CASKNAREGMNTEAFF	TGTGCCAGTAAAAACGCCAGAGAGGGTATGAACACTGAAGCTTTCTTT
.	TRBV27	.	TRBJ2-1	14	CASSLDRVRNEQFF	TGTGCCAGCAGTTTAGATAGAGTTCGGAATGAGCAGTTCTTC
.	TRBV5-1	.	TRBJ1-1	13	CASSLERGREAFF	TGCGCCAGCAGCTTGGAACGAGGGCGAGAAGCTTTCTTT
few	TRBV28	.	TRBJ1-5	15	CASSPKTYRNQPQHF	TGTGCCAGCAGTCCCAAGACCTACAGAAATCAGCCCCAGCATTTT
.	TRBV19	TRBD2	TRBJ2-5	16	CASSIWPSGSKETQYF	TGTGCCAGTAGTATATGGCCTAGCGGGAGCAAAGAGACCCAGTACTTC
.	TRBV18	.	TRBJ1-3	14	CASSPSGGGNTIYF	TGTGCCAGCTCACCATCCGGGGGTGGAAACACCATATATTTT
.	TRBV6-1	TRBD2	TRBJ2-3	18	CASSGAGGGLHSTDTQYF	TGTGCCAGCAGTGGGGCGGGCGGGGGGCTCCATAGCACAGATACGCAGTATTTT
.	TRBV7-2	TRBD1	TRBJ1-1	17	CASSLGGRGRQNTEAFF	TGTGCCAGCAGCTTAGGGGGAAGGGGGCGGCAGAACACTGAAGCTTTCTTT
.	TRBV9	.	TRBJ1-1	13	CASSERRDTEAFF	TGTGCCAGCAGCGAAAGGCGGGACACTGAAGCTTTCTTT
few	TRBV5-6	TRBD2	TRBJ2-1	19	CASSYLPTQAGGLENEQFF	TGTGCCAGCAGCTATCTCCCCACCCAAGCGGGGGGGTTGGAAAATGAGCAGTTCTTC
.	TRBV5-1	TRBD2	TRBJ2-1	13	CASSSDLAGPQFF	TGCGCCAGCAGCTCCGACCTAGCGGGGCCACAGTTCTTC
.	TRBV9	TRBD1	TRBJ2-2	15	CASSVGGQGTGELFF	TGTGCCAGCAGCGTAGGGGGACAGGGTACCGGGGAGCTGTTTTTT
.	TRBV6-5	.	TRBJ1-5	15	CASSYSSGGVQPQHF	TGTGCCAGCAGTTATTCGTCGGGGGGAGTACAGCCCCAGCATTTT
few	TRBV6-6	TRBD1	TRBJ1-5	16	CASSDSNRGLLQPQHF	TGTGCCAGCAGTGACTCAAACAGGGGCCTTCTCCAGCCCCAGCATTTT
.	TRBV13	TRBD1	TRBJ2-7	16	CASSLVRQGYTYEQYF	TGTGCCAGCAGCTTAGTTCGACAGGGTTACACCTACGAGCAGTACTTC
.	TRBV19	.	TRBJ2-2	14	CASSIPSYTGELFF	TGTGCCAGTAGTATCCCCTCCTACACCGGGGAGCTGTTTTTT
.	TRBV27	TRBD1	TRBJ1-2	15	CASSFNRGLSYGYTF	TGTGCCAGCAGCTTTAACAGGGGGCTAAGCTATGGCTACACCTTC
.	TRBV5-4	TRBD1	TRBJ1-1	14	CASSFDRVNTEAFF	TGTGCCAGCAGCTTTGACAGGGTGAACACTGAAGCTTTCTTT
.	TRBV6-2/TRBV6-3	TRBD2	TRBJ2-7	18	CASSPWIGGGALSHEQYF	TGTGCCAGCAGCCCTTGGATCGGCGGGGGGGCCCTCAGCCACGAGCAGTACTTC
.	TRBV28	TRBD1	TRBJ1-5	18	CASSLLGQAFYSNQPQHF	TGTGCCAGCAGTTTATTGGGACAGGCATTCTACAGCAATCAGCCCCAGCATTTT
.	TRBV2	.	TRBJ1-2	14	CASSDRAVNYGYTF	TGTGCCAGCAGTGACCGAGCGGTCAACTATGGCTACACCTTC
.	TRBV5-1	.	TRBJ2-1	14	CASSLGQVGDEQFF	TGCGCCAGCAGCTTGGGACAGGTGGGGGATGAGCAGTTCTTC
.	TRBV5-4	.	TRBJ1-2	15	CASSSKMEGNYGYTF	TGTGCCAGCAGCTCCAAGATGGAGGGCAACTATGGCTACACCTTC
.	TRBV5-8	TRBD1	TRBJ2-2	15	CASSSDRAITGELFF	TGTGCCAGCAGCTCGGACAGGGCGATAACCGGGGAGCTGTTTTTT
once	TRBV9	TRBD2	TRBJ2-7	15	CASSSLGTSGSEQYF	TGTGCCAGCAGCTCCCTGGGGACTAGCGGTAGCGAGCAGTACTTC
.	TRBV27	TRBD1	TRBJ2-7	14	CASSIQGAAGEQYF	TGTGCCAGCAGTATCCAGGGGGCCGCTGGAGAGCAGTACTTC
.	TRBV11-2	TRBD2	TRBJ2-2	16	CASSAGRLAETGELFF	TGTGCCAGCAGCGCCGGGCGACTAGCGGAAACCGGGGAGCTGTTTTTT
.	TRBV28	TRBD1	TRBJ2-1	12	CASSLTQGAYLF	TGTGCCAGCAGTTTAACCCAGGGGGCTTACCTCTTC
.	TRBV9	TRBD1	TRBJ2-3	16	CASSGSGTGVADTQYF	TGTGCCAGCAGCGGCTCCGGGACAGGGGTGGCAGATACGCAGTATTTT
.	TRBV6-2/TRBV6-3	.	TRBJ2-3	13	CASSSLSVDTQYF	TGTGCCAGCAGCTCCCTTTCGGTAGATACGCAGTATTTT
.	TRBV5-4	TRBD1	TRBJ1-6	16	CASSLDRDTTNSPLHF	TGTGCCAGCAGCTTAGACAGGGATACTACGAATTCACCCCTCCACTTT